This paragraph covers one TCR beta chain sequence. The V gene lost 0 bases and the J gene lost 0 bases, with 9 bases spanning the gap. This CDR3 has 16 amino acids. In germline, CDR1 is MNHEY, CDR2 SMNVEV (reference sequence). These data belong to a study of control samples from healthy donors and cancer patients. Assay used: immunoSEQ multiplex PCR; TCRdb lists only in-frame clones, some missing. The sample carries approximately 140,000 clones, 70% to 90% recorded once. The specimen was blood. The clonotype was recovered from a woman in her thirties in good health. The J gene is TRBJ1-3, the V gene TRBV27; D is unresolved. The CDR3 DNA reads as TGTGCCAGCAGTTTATCCCAGCCCAACTCTGGAAACACCATATATTTT. It specifies CASSLSQPNSGNTIYF.